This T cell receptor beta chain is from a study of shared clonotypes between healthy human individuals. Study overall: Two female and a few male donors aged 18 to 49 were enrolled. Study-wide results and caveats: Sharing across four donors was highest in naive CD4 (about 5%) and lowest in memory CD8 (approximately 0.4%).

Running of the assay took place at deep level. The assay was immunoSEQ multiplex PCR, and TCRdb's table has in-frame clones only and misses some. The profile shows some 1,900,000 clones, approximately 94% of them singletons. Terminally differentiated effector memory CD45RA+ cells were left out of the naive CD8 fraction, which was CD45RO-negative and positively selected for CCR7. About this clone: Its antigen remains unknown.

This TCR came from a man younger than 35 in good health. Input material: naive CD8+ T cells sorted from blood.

In nucleotides, the CDR3 is TGCGCCAGCAGCCTTGTTGGGGTTACAGATACGCAGTATTTT. Its protein product is CASSLVGVTDTQYF. The gene calls are TRBV4-1 and TRBJ2-3; D not certain. This CDR3 contains 14 residues. Germline V gene data show CDR1 as MGHRA and CDR2 as YSYEKL. Trimming removed 4 bases from V and 3 bases from J, with 11 bases in between.